These 30 T cell receptor beta chains share one sample of origin, sequenced in a study of control samples from healthy donors and cancer patients. This table comes from immunoSEQ multiplex PCR, and its TCRdb copy is limited to in-frame clones, with some not included. The sample holds 100,000 to 150,000 clones, 91% seen once. Sequenced sample: blood. These receptors came from a man aged 18 to 30 in good health.

The V call is TRBV6-5, the J call TRBJ1-2; D may be TRBD1 (5 bases). V shed 0 bases and J shed 4 bases, with 9 bases lying between them. CDR3 length equals 14 residues. CDR1 is MNHEY, CDR2 SVGAGI, per germline. As DNA, the CDR3 is TGTGCCAGCAGTTACTCGGGGGTGGGCTATGGCTACACCTTC. Residues: CASSYSGVGYGYTF.

The chain is built from TRBV2 and TRBJ2-7; either TRBD1 or TRBD2 may fit D (5 bases each). The CDR3 loop spans 14 amino acids. The V end was cut by 4 bases, the J end by 4 bases, with 14 bases between. CDR1 and CDR2 (germline): SNHLY, FYNNEI. CDR3 in amino acids: CASSGVGVLYEQYF. As DNA, the CDR3 is TGTGCCAGCAGTGGGGTGGGGGTTTTGTACGAGCAGTACTTC.

DNA for the CDR3: TGTGCCAGCAGCTTAGATACAGCAAGCTACGAGCAGTACTTC. This gives the protein CASSLDTASYEQYF. J is TRBJ2-7 and V is TRBV11-2; no firm D call. Trimming left V 0 bases short and J 3 bases short, with 9 bases between. The CDR3 has 14 amino acids. CDR1 and CDR2 from the germline V gene are SGHAT and FQNNGV.

The V gene is TRBV4-1, the J gene TRBJ2-3, with 10 bases lining up with TRBD1. Germline CDR1 is MGHRA and CDR2 is YSYEKL. This CDR3 has 17 amino acids. The J segment lost 7 bases and the V segment lost 1 base, leaving 11 bases of the junction unmatched. CDR3 sequence (DNA): TGCGCCAGCAGCCAAGGGGCCGGGACAGGGGATCGGAATACGCAGTATTTT. It encodes CASSQGAGTGDRNTQYF.

The chain is built from TRBV27 and TRBJ2-1; D remains unclear. Trimming stripped 3 bases from V and 6 bases from J, with 3 bases between. The CDR3 sequence is 11 residues long. The germline CDR1 and CDR2 sequences are MNHEY and SMNVEV (reference sequence). CDR3 amino acids: CASSFGNEQFF. CDR3 coding DNA: TGTGCCAGCAGTTTCGGCAATGAGCAGTTCTTC.

This chain links TRBV7-6 with TRBJ1-4; no reliable D call. V was pared by 1 base and J by 8 bases, with 11 bases between. The CDR3 runs to 14 residues. In germline, CDR1 is SGHVS, CDR2 FNYEAQ. In DNA, the CDR3 is TGTGCCAGCAGCTTAGGACATTTGAGCGAAAAACTGTTTTTT. Translation gives CASSLGHLSEKLFF.

The chain is built from TRBV5-4 and TRBJ2-2; D uncertain. Germline-derived CDR1 and CDR2 are SGHNT and YYREEE (reference sequence). CDR3 length: 12 amino acids. V lost 2 bases and J 6 bases, leaving 5 bases between the germline ends. CDR3: CASSLAPGELFF. The CDR3 DNA sequence: TGTGCCAGCAGCTTAGCTCCCGGGGAGCTGTTTTTT.

The chain links TRBV9 to TRBJ2-6; the D gene is possibly TRBD1 (5 bases). V dropped 7 bases and J dropped 2 bases, with 13 bases sitting between them. CDR1 is SGDLS, CDR2 YYNGEE, per germline. The CDR3 has 15 residues. CDR3: CASLTRVAGANVLTF. The CDR3 bases are TGTGCCAGCCTGACCAGGGTCGCTGGGGCCAACGTCCTGACTTTC.

The genes are TRBV6-5 and TRBJ2-1; D is unresolved. The CDR3 has 14 amino acids. Germline values: CDR1 MNHEY, CDR2 SVGAGI. V gave up 0 bases and J gave up 3 bases, with 6 bases separating them. The CDR3 sequence is CASSYSSGYNEQFF. DNA for the CDR3: TGTGCCAGCAGTTACTCGTCGGGCTACAATGAGCAGTTCTTC.

The sample holds one count of this clone. The J gene is TRBJ1-1, the V gene TRBV2; D uncertain. V lost 3 bases and J lost 4, with 12 bases in between. CDR3 length: 14 residues. From germline, CDR1 is SNHLY and CDR2 FYNNEI. The CDR3 nucleotides read TGTGCCAGCAGTGAGTGGAGTAGGGTCACTGAAGCTTTCTTT. Translated, it gives CASSEWSRVTEAFF.

This chain uses TRBV2 with TRBJ2-1; D call uncertain. V lost 6 bases and J lost 8, with 11 bases in between. The CDR3 totals 12 residues. CDR1 is SNHLY and CDR2 is FYNNEI in the germline V gene. CDR3 bases: TGTGCCAGCAGCCAGGATTTTGATGAGCAGTTCTTC. It translates to CASSQDFDEQFF.

As DNA, the CDR3 is TGTGCCAGCAGCCAGGGGCCGACGGTCAACTATGGCTACACCTTC. As protein: CASSQGPTVNYGYTF. The chain has TRBV4-2 and TRBJ1-2; D may be TRBD1 (5 bases). In germline, CDR1 is LGHNA, CDR2 YNFKEQ. This CDR3 is 15 amino acids long. Trimming removed 3 bases at V and 2 bases at J, with 13 bases between.

This chain uses TRBV4-1 with TRBJ1-1, with D hard to call. V was pared by 0 bases and J by 1 base, with 9 bases between. Germline CDR1 reads MGHRA; CDR2 reads YSYEKL. The CDR3 contains 15 residues. The CDR3 coding sequence is TGCGCCAGCAGCCAAGATCGCGGAGGGAACACTGAAGCTTTCTTT. This sequence encodes CASSQDRGGNTEAFF.

The chain uses TRBV15 and TRBJ2-3; maybe TRBD2 (6 bases). Trimming took 3 bases from V and 2 from J, leaving 9 bases between them. The CDR3 is 14 residues long. From germline, CDR1 is LNHNV and CDR2 YYDKDF (reference sequence). Here the CDR3 reads CATSSRDFTDTQYF. As DNA, the CDR3 is TGTGCCACCAGCAGTCGGGACTTCACAGATACGCAGTATTTT.

The chain joins TRBV6-5 to TRBJ1-5, with D hard to call. Deletions cut 6 bases from V and 5 bases from J, with 11 bases between. This CDR3 has 13 amino acids. The germline gives CDR1 MNHEY, CDR2 SVGAGI. The CDR3 spells CASRTDGDQPQHF. CDR3 bases: TGTGCCAGCAGAACCGACGGGGATCAGCCCCAGCATTTT.

V gene TRBV5-4 combines with J gene TRBJ2-7; 11 bases line up with TRBD1. Germline V gene lookup returns CDR1 SGHNT and CDR2 YYREEE (reference sequence). V lost 5 bases to trimming and J lost 6 bases; unmatched junction nucleotides: 10. The CDR3 length is 15 residues. The CDR3 DNA is TGTGCCAGCAGTTTCGGACAGGGGGCGATGTCCGAGCAGTACTTC. Protein sequence: CASSFGQGAMSEQYF.

This clone was counted once. The V gene is TRBV7-6, the J gene TRBJ2-2, with 8 positions matching TRBD2. V lost 3 bases and J lost 1; bases outside the gene matches: 7. The CDR3 extends over 17 amino acids. CDR1 SGHVS and CDR2 FNYEAQ come from the germline V gene. The CDR3 is CASSLPGLVRNTGELFF. CDR3 DNA sequence: TGTGCCAGCAGCTTGCCGGGACTAGTCAGGAACACCGGGGAGCTGTTTTTT.

The chain combines TRBV6-6 with TRBJ2-5, with no clear D. Germline V gene data show CDR1 as MNHNY and CDR2 as SVGAGI (reference sequence). Trimming cost V 0 bases and J 6 bases, with 11 bases left between them. The CDR3 is 14 amino acids. DNA for the CDR3: TGTGCCAGCAGTTACTCGAGAGGTGAACAGACCCAGTACTTC. Translated, it gives CASSYSRGEQTQYF.

This chain links TRBV3-1 (or the pseudogene TRBV3-2) with TRBJ2-2; D remains ambiguous. V shed 0 bases and J shed 6 bases, with 8 bases lying between them. The CDR3 is 14 residues long. Germline CDR1 is LGHDT and CDR2 is YNNKEL (reference sequence). The CDR3, as DNA: TGTGCCAGCAGCCAAGAAGCCGGATCCGGGGAGCTGTTTTTT. Its translation is CASSQEAGSGELFF.

The genes are TRBV24-1 and TRBJ1-2, with TRBD1 matching 9 bases. V dropped 3 bases and J dropped 7; count of bases not matched to a gene: 23. The CDR3 loop spans 20 amino acids. Germline values: CDR1 KGHDR, CDR2 SFDVKD. The CDR3 DNA is TGTGCCACCAGTGATACGGCACCTGGGACAGGGTCCCCCATTGCTTTTGGCTACACCTTC. Encoded protein: CATSDTAPGTGSPIAFGYTF.

The chain is built from TRBV6-5 and TRBJ2-3; D possibly corresponds to TRBD2 (7 bases). This CDR3 is built from 15 residues. Trimming pared 5 bases from V and 5 bases from J, leaving 17 bases between. The germline V gene encodes CDR1 MNHEY and CDR2 SVGAGI. The CDR3 is CASSLNGGRLDTQYF. CDR3 bases: TGTGCCAGCAGTCTAAACGGGGGGCGACTAGATACGCAGTATTTT.

The chain recombines TRBV5-6 with TRBJ2-7, with D uncertain. The CDR3 covers 14 residues. V was trimmed by 4 bases and J by 7 bases, leaving 18 bases between them. Germline V lookup: CDR1 SGHDT, CDR2 YYEEEE. In nucleotides, the CDR3 is TGTGCCAGCAGCCTCTCGACTGGGCCGCGGGAGCAGTACTTC. It translates to CASSLSTGPREQYF.

The J gene is TRBJ1-2, the V gene TRBV30; the D is unclear. This CDR3 region has 13 residues. Between the trimmed V and J ends, which lost 4 bases and 6 bases, there was a span of 15 bases. The germline V gene has CDR1 GTSNPN and CDR2 SVGIG (reference sequence). This CDR3 reads CAWITLRGNGYTF. The CDR3 region has the DNA TGTGCCTGGATTACTCTCCGGGGTAATGGCTACACCTTC. Full variable domain (outside the CDR3, taken from reference TRBV30 and TRBJ1-2): SQTIHQWPATLVQPVGSPLSLECTVEGTSNPNLYWYRQAAGRGLQLLFYSVGIGQISSEVPQNLSASRPQDRQFILSSKKLLLSDSGFYLCAWITLRGNGYTFGSGTRLTVV.

This rearrangement joins TRBV9 to TRBJ1-6; D gene ambiguous. CDR1 SGDLS and CDR2 YYNGEE come from the germline V gene. CDR3 size: 14 residues. V was shortened by 0 bases and J by 6 bases, with 7 bases between the two germline ends. The chain's CDR3 is CASSVETANSPLHF. In nucleotides, the CDR3 is TGTGCCAGCAGCGTAGAGACGGCTAATTCACCCCTCCACTTT.

The J gene is TRBJ2-3, the V gene TRBV6-5, with D possibly TRBD2 on 6 matching bases. V shed 8 bases and J shed 5 bases, with 20 bases lying between them. Germline V gene data show CDR1 as MNHEY and CDR2 as SVGAGI. The CDR3 is 15 residues long. The CDR3 reads CASLQTRAAGDTQYF. Here the CDR3 DNA reads TGTGCCAGCCTTCAGACTAGAGCGGCTGGAGATACGCAGTATTTT.

The chain uses TRBV5-1 and TRBJ1-1; unclear D gene. CDR1 is SGHRS and CDR2 is YFSETQ in the germline V gene. This CDR3 is built from 13 residues. V was trimmed by 7 bases and J by 3 bases, leaving 13 bases between them. The CDR3 coding sequence is TGCGCCAGCGGTGCCTTATATGACACTGAAGCTTTCTTT. Translating gives CASGALYDTEAFF.

The rearrangement uses TRBV19 and TRBJ1-2; possibly TRBD1 for D (5 bases). Germline V gene sequence: CDR1 LNHDA, CDR2 SQIVND (reference sequence). The CDR3 covers 17 residues. Trimming stripped 6 bases from V and 4 bases from J, with 24 bases between. The CDR3 sequence is CASSTLLARAATYGYTF. CDR3 DNA: TGTGCCAGTAGCACCCTCCTGGCCAGGGCAGCGACCTATGGCTACACCTTC.

This chain uses TRBV3-1 (or the pseudogene TRBV3-2) with TRBJ1-1; TRBD1 is a possible D gene (5 bases). The V and J ends lost 0 bases and 8 bases respectively, with 10 bases between them. Germline lookup yields CDR1 LGHDT and CDR2 YNNKEL (reference sequence). The CDR3 loop spans 13 amino acids. The CDR3 protein is CASSQDQWGEAFF. The CDR3 DNA is TGTGCCAGCAGCCAAGATCAATGGGGGGAAGCTTTCTTT.

The chain joins TRBV6-4 to TRBJ2-2, with TRBD1 matching 10 bases. The CDR3 consists of 16 residues. Trimming took 4 bases from V and 3 from J; bases not matched to a gene: 5. CDR1 and CDR2 from the germline V gene are MRHNA and SNTAGT. CDR3 protein: CASSATGTGDTGELFF. The CDR3 DNA follows: TGTGCCAGCAGTGCCACCGGGACAGGGGACACCGGGGAGCTGTTTTTT.

The chain has TRBV18 and TRBJ2-7; tentatively, D is TRBD1 or TRBD2 (5 bases each). The CDR3 is made up of 15 amino acids. Germline V CDR1 and CDR2: KGHSH, LQKENI. Trimming shortened V by 6 bases and J by 2 bases, and 17 bases separated the two germline ends. The CDR3 nucleotides read TGTGCCAGCTCCCGAAGCGGAGACAGACCCTACGAGCAGTACTTC. Its protein is CASSRSGDRPYEQYF.